The 7 T cell receptor beta chains presented below share a single source sample, sequenced in a study of regulatory T cells in long-lasting Graves disease. Time point denoted: persistent/refractory GD, antithyroid drugs over 5 years with positive TRAb. There was RNA extracted from PBMCs, and the TCR library was made from it. Building the TCR beta libraries relied on iRepertoire HTBI primers, and CDR3 regions underwent Arm-PCR. In TCRdb, the multiplex PCR reads were re-called with MiXCR into one record per CDR3 protein. Seen here are almost 350,000 distinct CDR3 sequences, around 19% observed once, and the top ten hold roughly 29%. The source was peripheral blood mononuclear cells (PBMCs), collected when the disease was refractory, from a patient treated with antithyroid drugs. These receptors all stem from a female donor with Graves disease.

V gene TRBV11-2 combines with J gene TRBJ1-5; perhaps TRBD1 as D (5 bases). CDR3 size: 13 residues. Trimming pared 0 bases from V and 9 bases from J, leaving 9 bases between. CDR1 is SGHAT and CDR2 is FQNNGV in the germline V gene. CDR3 residues: CASSLEGVGPQHF. For the CDR3, the DNA is TGTGCCAGCAGCTTAGAGGGGGTAGGGCCCCAGCATTTT.

This rearrangement joins TRBV14 to TRBJ1-3; D remains unclear. In germline, CDR1 is SGHDN, CDR2 FVKESK. Trimming removed 4 bases from V and 0 bases from J, with 13 bases in between. The CDR3 is 16 residues long. CDR3 bases: TGTGCCAGCAGCCGGCACCGGACCTACTCTGGAAACACCATATATTTT. This sequence encodes CASSRHRTYSGNTIYF.

The rearrangement links TRBV4-3 to TRBJ2-5, with D perhaps assigned TRBD1 or TRBD2 (5 bases each). Trimming stripped 4 bases from V and 3 bases from J, with 15 bases between. Germline CDR1 LGHNA, CDR2 YSLEER. The CDR3 spans 15 residues. In DNA form, the CDR3 reads TGCGCCAGCAGCCGGGCTCTGGGACCGGAAGAGACCCAGTACTTC. Its translation is CASSRALGPEETQYF.

This chain connects TRBV7-2 to TRBJ2-7; TRBD2 matches at 9 bases. CDR1 and CDR2 from the germline V gene are SGHTA and FQGNSA. V was pared by 0 bases and J by 4 bases, with 4 bases of the junction left unmatched. This CDR3 has 15 residues. CDR3 protein: CASSLAAGGPYEQYF. The CDR3, as DNA: TGTGCCAGCAGCTTAGCGGCGGGAGGGCCTTACGAGCAGTACTTC. Complete variable domain (other parts from reference TRBV7-2 and TRBJ2-7): GAGVSQSPSNKVTEKGKDVELRCDPISGHTALYWYRQSLGQGLEFLIYFQGNSAPDKSGLPSDRFSAERTGGSVSTLTIQRTQQEDSAVYLCASSLAAGGPYEQYFGPGTRLTVT.

This clonotype showed up many times. V gene TRBV29-1 combines with J gene TRBJ1-1; no clear D. The V end was cut by 7 bases, the J end by 0 bases, with 12 bases between. In germline, CDR1 is SQVTM, CDR2 ANQGSEA. The CDR3 spans 13 residues. CDR3 sequence: CSARERVNTEAFF. In DNA form, the CDR3 reads TGCAGCGCCAGAGAACGGGTGAACACTGAAGCTTTCTTT.

This clonotype was recorded at least ten times. The V call is TRBV5-5, the J call TRBJ1-6; perhaps TRBD1 as D (6 bases). Germline CDR1 SGHKS, CDR2 YYEKEE (reference sequence). There are 13 residues in the CDR3. Trimming cost V 0 bases and J 9 bases, with 7 bases left between them. CDR3 sequence: CASSLGRGSPLHF. The CDR3 bases are TGTGCCAGCAGCTTGGGCAGGGGTTCACCCCTCCACTTT.

This clonotype occurred a few times. The chain employs TRBV19 and TRBJ1-1; 7 bases line up with TRBD1. In germline, CDR1 is LNHDA, CDR2 SQIVND (reference sequence). This CDR3 has 15 residues. The trim removed 5 bases at V and 1 base at J, leaving 7 bases unmatched. DNA for the CDR3: TGTGCCAGTAGTTCCCTTCGACAGGGGAACACTGAAGCTTTCTTT. It encodes CASSSLRQGNTEAFF.